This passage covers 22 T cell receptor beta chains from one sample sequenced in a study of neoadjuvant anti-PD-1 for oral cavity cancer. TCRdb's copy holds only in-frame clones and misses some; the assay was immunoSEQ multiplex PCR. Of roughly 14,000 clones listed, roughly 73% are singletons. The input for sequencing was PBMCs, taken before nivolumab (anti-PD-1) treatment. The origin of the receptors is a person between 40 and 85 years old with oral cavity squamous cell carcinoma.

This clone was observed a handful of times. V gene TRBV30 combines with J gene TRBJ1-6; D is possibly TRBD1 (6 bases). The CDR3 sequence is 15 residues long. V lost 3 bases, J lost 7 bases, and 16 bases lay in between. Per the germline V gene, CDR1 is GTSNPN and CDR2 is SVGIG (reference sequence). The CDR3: CAWRPDRRRNSPLHF. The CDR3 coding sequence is TGTGCCTGGAGGCCAGACAGGCGGAGGAATTCACCCCTCCACTTT.

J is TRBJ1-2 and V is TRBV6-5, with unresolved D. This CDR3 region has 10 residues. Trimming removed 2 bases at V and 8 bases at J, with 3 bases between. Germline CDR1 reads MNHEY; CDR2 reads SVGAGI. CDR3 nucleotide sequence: TGTGCCAGCAGTTACCCGGGCTACACCTTC. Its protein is CASSYPGYTF.

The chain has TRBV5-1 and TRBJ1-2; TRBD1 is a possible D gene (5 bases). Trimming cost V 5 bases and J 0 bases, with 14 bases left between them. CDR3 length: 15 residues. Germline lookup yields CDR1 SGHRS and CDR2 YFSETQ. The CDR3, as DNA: TGCGCCAGCAGGCTTCAGGGCACCGCTAACTATGGCTACACCTTC. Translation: CASRLQGTANYGYTF.

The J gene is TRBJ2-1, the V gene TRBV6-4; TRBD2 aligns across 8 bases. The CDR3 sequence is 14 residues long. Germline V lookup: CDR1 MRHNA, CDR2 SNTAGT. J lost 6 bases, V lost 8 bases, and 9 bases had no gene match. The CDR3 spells CASRRREDSNEQFF. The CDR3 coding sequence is TGTGCCAGCCGGAGGCGGGAGGATTCCAATGAGCAGTTCTTC.

The CDR3 DNA sequence: TGCGCCAGCAGCCCCCACTCCGGGGAGCTGTTTTTT. It is translated as CASSPHSGELFF. The rearrangement links TRBV5-1 to TRBJ2-2; D remains ambiguous. V was cut by 4 bases and J by 6 bases, with 7 bases left in between. The CDR3 runs to 12 residues. Germline V gene data show CDR1 as SGHRS and CDR2 as YFSETQ. The full variable domain, its missing parts supplied by reference TRBV5-1 and TRBJ2-2, is KAGVTQTPRYLIKTRGQQVTLSCSPISGHRSVSWYQQTPGQGLQFLFEYFSETQRNKGNFPGRFSGRQFSNSRSEMNVSTLELGDSALYLCASSPHSGELFFGEGSRLTVL.

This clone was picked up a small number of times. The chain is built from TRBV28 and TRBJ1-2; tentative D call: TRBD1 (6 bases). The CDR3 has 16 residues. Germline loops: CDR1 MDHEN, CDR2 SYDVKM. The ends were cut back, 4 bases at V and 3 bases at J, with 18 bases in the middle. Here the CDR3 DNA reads TGTGCCAGCAGTTCCACCGGAGGGGGACGGGACTATGGCTACACCTTC. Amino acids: CASSSTGGGRDYGYTF.

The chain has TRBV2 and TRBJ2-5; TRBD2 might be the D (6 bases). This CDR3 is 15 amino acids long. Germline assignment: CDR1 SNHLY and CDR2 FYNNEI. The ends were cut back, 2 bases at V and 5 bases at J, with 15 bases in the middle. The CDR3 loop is CASSEMDSRGETQYF. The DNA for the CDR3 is TGTGCCAGCAGTGAAATGGACTCACGGGGGGAGACCCAGTACTTC. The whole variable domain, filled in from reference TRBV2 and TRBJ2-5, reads EPEVTQTPSHQVTQMGQEVILRCVPISNHLYFYWYRQILGQKVEFLVSFYNNEISEKSEIFDDQFSVERPDGSNFTLKIRSTKLEDSAMYFCASSEMDSRGETQYFGPGTRLLVL.

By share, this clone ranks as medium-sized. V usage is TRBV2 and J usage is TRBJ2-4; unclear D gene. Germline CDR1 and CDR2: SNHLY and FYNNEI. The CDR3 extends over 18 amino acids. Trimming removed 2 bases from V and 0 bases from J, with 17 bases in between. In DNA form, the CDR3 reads TGTGCCAGCAGTGAATCGGGTGCCCAAGATCTAGCCAAAAACATTCAGTACTTC. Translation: CASSESGAQDLAKNIQYF. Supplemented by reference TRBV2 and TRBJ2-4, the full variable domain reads EPEVTQTPSHQVTQMGQEVILRCVPISNHLYFYWYRQILGQKVEFLVSFYNNEISEKSEIFDDQFSVERPDGSNFTLKIRSTKLEDSAMYFCASSESGAQDLAKNIQYFGAGTRLSVL.

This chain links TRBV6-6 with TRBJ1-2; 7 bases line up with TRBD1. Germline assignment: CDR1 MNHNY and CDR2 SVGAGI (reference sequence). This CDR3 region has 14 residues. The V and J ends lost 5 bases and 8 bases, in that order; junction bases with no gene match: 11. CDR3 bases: TGTGCCAGCAGTCTACAGGGGCAGGGGGGAGGCTACACCTTC. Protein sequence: CASSLQGQGGGYTF.

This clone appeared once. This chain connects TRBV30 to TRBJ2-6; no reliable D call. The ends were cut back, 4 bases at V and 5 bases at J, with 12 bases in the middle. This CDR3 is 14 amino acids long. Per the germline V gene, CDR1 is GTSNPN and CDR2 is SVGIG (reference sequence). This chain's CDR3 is CAWNPPGWANVLTF. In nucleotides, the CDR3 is TGTGCCTGGAACCCCCCGGGTTGGGCCAACGTCCTGACTTTC.

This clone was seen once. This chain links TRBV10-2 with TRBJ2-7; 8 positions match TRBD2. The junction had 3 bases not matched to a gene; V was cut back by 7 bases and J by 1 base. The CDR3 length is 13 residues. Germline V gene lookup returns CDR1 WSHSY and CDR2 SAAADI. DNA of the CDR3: TGCGCCAGCAAAACTAGCGGATCCTACGAGCAGTACTTC. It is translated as CASKTSGSYEQYF.

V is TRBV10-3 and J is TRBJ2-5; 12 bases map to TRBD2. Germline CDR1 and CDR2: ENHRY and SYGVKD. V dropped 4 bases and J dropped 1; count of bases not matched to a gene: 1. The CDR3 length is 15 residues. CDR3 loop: CAISGLAGVQETQYF. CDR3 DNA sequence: TGTGCCATCAGTGGACTAGCGGGAGTCCAAGAGACCCAGTACTTC.

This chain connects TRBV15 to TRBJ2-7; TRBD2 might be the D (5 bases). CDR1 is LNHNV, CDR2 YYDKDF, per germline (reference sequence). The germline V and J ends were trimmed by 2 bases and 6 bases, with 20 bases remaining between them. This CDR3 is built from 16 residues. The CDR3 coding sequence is TGTGCCACCAGCAGATTACCACCCGGTTTCAGCGGCGAGCAGTACTTC. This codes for CATSRLPPGFSGEQYF.

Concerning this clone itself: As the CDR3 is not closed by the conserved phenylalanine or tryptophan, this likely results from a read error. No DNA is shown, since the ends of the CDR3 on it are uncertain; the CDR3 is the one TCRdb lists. Here the CDR3 reads CACHRPAGVEYL. The chain combines TRBV30 with TRBJ2-7; the table assigns TRBD2, which was not confirmed against the DNA. The CDR3 spans 12 amino acids, including both terminal residues. CDR1 GTSNPN and CDR2 SVGIG come from the germline V gene (reference sequence).

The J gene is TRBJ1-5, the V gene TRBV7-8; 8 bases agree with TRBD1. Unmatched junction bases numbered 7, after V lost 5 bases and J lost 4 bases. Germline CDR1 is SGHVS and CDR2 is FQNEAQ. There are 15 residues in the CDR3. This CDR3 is CASSDRGGRNQPQHF. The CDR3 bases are TGTGCCAGCAGCGACAGGGGTGGAAGGAATCAGCCCCAGCATTTT. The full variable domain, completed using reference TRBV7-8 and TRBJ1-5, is GAGVSQSPRYKVAKRGQDVALRCDPISGHVSLFWYQQALGQGPEFLTYFQNEAQLDKSGLPSDRFFAERPEGSVSTLKIQRTQQEDSAVYLCASSDRGGRNQPQHFGDGTRLSIL.

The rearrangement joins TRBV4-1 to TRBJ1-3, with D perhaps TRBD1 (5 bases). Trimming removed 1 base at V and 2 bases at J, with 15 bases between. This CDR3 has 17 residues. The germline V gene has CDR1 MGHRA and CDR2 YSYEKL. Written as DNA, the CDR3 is TGCGCCAGCAGCCAAGGAATGGCGAGGGGCACTGGAAACACCATATATTTT. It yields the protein CASSQGMARGTGNTIYF.

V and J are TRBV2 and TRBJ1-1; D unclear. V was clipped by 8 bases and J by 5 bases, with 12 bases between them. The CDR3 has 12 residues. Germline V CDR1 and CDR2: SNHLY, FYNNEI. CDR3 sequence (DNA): TGTGCCAGCGAGATCGGTAGAACTGAAGCTTTCTTT. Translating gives CASEIGRTEAFF.

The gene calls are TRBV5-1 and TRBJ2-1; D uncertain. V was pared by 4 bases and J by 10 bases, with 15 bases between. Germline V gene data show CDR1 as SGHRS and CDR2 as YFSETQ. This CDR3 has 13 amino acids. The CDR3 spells CASSPRLLREQFF. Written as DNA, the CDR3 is TGCGCCAGCAGCCCAAGACTCCTTCGGGAGCAGTTCTTC. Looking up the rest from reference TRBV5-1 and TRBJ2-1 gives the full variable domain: KAGVTQTPRYLIKTRGQQVTLSCSPISGHRSVSWYQQTPGQGLQFLFEYFSETQRNKGNFPGRFSGRQFSNSRSEMNVSTLELGDSALYLCASSPRLLREQFFGPGTRLTVL.

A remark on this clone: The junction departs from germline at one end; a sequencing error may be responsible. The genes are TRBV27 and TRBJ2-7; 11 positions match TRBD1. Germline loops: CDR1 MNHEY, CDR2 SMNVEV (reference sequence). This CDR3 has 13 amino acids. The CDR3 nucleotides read TGTGCCAGCAGCCTCCGGACAGGGGGCGCCTCAGAGTTC. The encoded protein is CASSLRTGGASEF.

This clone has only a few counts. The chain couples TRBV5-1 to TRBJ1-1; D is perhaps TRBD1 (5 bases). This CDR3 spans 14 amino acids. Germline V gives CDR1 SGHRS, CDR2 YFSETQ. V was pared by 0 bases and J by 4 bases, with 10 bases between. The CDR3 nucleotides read TGCGCCAGCAGCTTGGAGGGGATTTCCACTGAAGCTTTCTTT. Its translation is CASSLEGISTEAFF.

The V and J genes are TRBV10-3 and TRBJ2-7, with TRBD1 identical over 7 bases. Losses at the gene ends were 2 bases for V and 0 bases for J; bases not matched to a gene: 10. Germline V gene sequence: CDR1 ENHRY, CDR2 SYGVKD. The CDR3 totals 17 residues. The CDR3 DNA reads TGTGCCATCAGTGAGCCGAGAGGGACAGAGAGCTCCTACGAGCAGTACTTC. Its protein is CAISEPRGTESSYEQYF.

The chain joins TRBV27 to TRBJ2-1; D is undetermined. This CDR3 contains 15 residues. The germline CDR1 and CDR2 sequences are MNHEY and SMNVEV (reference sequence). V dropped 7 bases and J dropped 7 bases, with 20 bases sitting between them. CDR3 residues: CASTLAGSASNEQFF. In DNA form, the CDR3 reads TGTGCCAGCACCCTGGCTGGGTCAGCGAGTAATGAGCAGTTCTTC.